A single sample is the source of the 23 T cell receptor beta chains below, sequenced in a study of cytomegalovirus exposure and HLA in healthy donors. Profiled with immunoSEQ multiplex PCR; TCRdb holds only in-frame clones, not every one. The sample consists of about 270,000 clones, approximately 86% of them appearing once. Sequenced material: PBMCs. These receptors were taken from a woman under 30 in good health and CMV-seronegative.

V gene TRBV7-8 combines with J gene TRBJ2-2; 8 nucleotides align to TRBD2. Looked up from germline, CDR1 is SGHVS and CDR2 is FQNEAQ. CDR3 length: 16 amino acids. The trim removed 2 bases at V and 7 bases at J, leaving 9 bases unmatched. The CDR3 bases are TGTGCCAGCAGCTTATATCGCGGGAGGACCGACGGGGAGCTGTTTTTT. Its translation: CASSLYRGRTDGELFF.

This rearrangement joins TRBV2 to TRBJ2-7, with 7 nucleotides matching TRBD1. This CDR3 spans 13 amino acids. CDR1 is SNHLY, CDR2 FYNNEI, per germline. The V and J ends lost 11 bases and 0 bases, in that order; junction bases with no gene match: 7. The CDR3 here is CACAGTASYEQYF. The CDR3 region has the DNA TGTGCCTGCGCCGGGACAGCCTCCTACGAGCAGTACTTC. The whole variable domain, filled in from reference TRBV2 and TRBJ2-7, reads EPEVTQTPSHQVTQMGQEVILRCVPISNHLYFYWYRQILGQKVEFLVSFYNNEISEKSEIFDDQFSVERPDGSNFTLKIRSTKLEDSAMYFCACAGTASYEQYFGPGTRLTVT.

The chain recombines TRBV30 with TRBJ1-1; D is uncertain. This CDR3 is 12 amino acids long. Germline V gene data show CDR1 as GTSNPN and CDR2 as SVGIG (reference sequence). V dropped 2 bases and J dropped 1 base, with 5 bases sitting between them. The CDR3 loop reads CAWSWQNTEAFF. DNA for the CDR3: TGTGCCTGGAGTTGGCAGAACACTGAAGCTTTCTTT.

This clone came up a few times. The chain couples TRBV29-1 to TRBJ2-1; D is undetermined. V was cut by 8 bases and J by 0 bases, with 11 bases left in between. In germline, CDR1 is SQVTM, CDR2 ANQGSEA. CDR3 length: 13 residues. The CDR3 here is CSCRTPSYNEQFF. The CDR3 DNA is TGCAGCTGCCGAACACCCTCCTACAATGAGCAGTTCTTC.

CDR3 nucleotides: TGTGCCAGCAGCTTACCACCCCAGGGGAGCTCCTACAATGAGCAGTTCTTC. This gives the protein CASSLPPQGSSYNEQFF. This chain uses TRBV2 with TRBJ2-1; TRBD1 might be the D (6 bases). The V gene's germline CDR1 is SNHLY and CDR2 FYNNEI. V shed 6 bases and J shed 0 bases, with 18 bases lying between them. This CDR3 contains 17 residues.

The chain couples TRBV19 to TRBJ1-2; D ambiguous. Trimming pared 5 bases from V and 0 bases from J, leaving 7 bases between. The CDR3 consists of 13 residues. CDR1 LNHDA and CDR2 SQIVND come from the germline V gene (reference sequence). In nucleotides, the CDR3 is TGTGCCAGTAGTCCTACAGCTAACTATGGCTACACCTTC. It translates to CASSPTANYGYTF.

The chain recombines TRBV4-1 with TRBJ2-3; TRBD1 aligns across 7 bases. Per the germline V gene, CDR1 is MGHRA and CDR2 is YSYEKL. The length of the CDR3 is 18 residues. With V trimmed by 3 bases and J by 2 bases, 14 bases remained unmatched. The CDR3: CASSHGTVVSGPTDTQYF. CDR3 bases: TGCGCCAGCAGCCACGGGACAGTCGTATCAGGACCCACAGATACGCAGTATTTT.

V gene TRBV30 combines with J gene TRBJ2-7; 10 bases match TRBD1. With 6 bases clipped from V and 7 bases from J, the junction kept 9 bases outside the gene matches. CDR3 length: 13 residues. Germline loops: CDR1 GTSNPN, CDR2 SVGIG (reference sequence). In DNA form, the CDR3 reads TGTGCCTGCAGGACAGGGGGTAGGGGGGAGCAGTACTTC. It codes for CACRTGGRGEQYF.

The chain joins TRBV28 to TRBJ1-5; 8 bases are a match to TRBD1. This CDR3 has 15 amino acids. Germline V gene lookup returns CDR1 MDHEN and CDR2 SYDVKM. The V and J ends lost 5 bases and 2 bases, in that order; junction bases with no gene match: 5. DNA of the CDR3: TGTGCCAGCAGTCGAGGGGGACAGGGCAATCAGCCCCAGCATTTT. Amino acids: CASSRGGQGNQPQHF.

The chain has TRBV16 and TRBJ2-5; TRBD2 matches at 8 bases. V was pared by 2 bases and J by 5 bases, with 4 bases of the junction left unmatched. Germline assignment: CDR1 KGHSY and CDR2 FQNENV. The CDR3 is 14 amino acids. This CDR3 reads CASSQAGGAETQYF. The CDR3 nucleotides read TGTGCCAGCAGCCAAGCGGGGGGCGCGGAGACCCAGTACTTC.

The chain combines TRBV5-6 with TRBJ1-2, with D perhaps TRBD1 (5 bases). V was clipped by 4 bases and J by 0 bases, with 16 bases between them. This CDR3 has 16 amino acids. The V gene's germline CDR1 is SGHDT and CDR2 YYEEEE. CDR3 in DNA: TGTGCCAGCAGCGTTCTAACAGGTTCAGCTAACTATGGCTACACCTTC. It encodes CASSVLTGSANYGYTF.

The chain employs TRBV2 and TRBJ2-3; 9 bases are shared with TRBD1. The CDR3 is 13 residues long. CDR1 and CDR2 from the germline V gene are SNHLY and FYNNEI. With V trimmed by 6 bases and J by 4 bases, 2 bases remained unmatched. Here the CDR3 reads CASRDRGADTQYF. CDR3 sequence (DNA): TGTGCCAGCAGGGACAGGGGAGCAGATACGCAGTATTTT. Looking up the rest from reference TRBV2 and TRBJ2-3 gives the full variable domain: EPEVTQTPSHQVTQMGQEVILRCVPISNHLYFYWYRQILGQKVEFLVSFYNNEISEKSEIFDDQFSVERPDGSNFTLKIRSTKLEDSAMYFCASRDRGADTQYFGPGTRLTVL.

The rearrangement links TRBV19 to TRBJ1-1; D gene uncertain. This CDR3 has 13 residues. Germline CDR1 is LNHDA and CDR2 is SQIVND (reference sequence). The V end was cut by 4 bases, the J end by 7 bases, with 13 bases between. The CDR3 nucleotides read TGTGCCAGTAGTAAGGCGGAGGGTGGTGAAGCTTTCTTT. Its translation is CASSKAEGGEAFF.

The CDR3 region is CASSHELLTTDTQYF. In DNA form, the CDR3 reads TGTGCCAGCAGCCACGAGTTACTTACCACAGATACGCAGTATTTT. The V call is TRBV7-9, the J call TRBJ2-3, with no clear D. This CDR3 is 15 amino acids long. Trimming took 5 bases from V and 2 from J, leaving 14 bases between them. Germline V lookup: CDR1 SEHNR, CDR2 FQNEAQ (reference sequence). Looking up the rest from reference TRBV7-9 and TRBJ2-3 gives the full variable domain: DTGVSQNPRHKITKRGQNVTFRCDPISEHNRLYWYRQTLGQGPEFLTYFQNEAQLEKSRLLSDRFSAERPKGSFSTLEIQRTEQGDSAMYLCASSHELLTTDTQYFGPGTRLTVL.

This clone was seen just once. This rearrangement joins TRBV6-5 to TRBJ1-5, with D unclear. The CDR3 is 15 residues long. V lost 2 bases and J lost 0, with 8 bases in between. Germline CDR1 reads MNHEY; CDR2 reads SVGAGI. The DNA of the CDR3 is TGTGCCAGCAGTTACATGGCAGATAGCAATCAGCCCCAGCATTTT. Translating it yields CASSYMADSNQPQHF.

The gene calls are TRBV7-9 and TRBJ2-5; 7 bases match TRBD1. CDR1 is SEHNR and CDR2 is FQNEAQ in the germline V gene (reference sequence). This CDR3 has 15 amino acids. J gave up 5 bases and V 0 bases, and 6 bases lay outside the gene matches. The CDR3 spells CASSLANRGQETQYF. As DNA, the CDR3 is TGTGCCAGCAGCTTAGCGAACAGGGGACAGGAGACCCAGTACTTC.

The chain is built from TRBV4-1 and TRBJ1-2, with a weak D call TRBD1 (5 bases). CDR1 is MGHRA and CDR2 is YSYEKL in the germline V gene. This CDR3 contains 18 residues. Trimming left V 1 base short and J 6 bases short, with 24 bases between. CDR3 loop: CASSQGSGVRSGVHGYTF. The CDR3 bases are TGCGCCAGCAGCCAAGGAAGTGGGGTCAGGTCGGGGGTCCATGGCTACACCTTC.

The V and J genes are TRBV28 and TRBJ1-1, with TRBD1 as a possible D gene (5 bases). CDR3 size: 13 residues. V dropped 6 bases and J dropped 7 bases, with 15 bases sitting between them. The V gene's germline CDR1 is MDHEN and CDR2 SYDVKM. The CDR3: CASSGQGWGEAFF. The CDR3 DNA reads TGTGCCAGCAGCGGACAAGGGTGGGGTGAAGCTTTCTTT.

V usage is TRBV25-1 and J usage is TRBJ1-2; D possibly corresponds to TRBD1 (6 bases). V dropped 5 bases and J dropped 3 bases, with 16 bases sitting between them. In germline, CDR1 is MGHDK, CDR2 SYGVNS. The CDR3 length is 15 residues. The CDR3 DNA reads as TGTGCCAGCAGTCACCCAGGGGATTTCCACTATGGCTACACCTTC. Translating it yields CASSHPGDFHYGYTF.

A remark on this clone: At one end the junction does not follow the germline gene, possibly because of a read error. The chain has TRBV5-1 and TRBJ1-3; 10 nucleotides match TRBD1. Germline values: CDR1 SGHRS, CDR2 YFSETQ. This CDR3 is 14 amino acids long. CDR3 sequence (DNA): TGCGCCAGCAACTTGGGGACAGGGGATGGAACCATATATTTT. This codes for CASNLGTGDGTIYF.

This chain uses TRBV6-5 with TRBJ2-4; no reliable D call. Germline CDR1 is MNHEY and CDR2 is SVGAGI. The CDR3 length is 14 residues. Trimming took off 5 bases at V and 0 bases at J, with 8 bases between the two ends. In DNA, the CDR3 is TGTGCCAGCAGTCCCGGGTTAGCCAAAAACATTCAGTACTTC. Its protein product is CASSPGLAKNIQYF.

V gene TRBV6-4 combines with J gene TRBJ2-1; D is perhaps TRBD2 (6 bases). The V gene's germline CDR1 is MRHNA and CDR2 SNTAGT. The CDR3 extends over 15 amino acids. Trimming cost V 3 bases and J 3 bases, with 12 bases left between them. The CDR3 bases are TGTGCCAGCAGTGAGGAGGGAGAGGACTACAATGAGCAGTTCTTC. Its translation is CASSEEGEDYNEQFF.

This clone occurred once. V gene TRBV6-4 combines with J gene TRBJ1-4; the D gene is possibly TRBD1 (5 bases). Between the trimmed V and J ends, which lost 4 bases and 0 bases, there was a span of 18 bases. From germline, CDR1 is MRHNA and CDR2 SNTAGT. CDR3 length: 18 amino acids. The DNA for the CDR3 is TGTGCCAGCAGTGTCCCGGGGGACGTCCGAGCAACTAATGAAAAACTGTTTTTT. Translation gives CASSVPGDVRATNEKLFF.